This TCR beta chain was identified during a study of T-cell reconstitution after alpha-beta-depleted transplantation in children. The TCRbeta library incorporated unique molecular identifiers. TCRdb reprocessed the PCR reads with MiXCR, giving one entry per CDR3 protein. The sample lists roughly 500,000 distinct CDR3 sequences; under 12% were seen once. This clonotype has only a few counts. Germline CDR1 is SQVTM and CDR2 is ANQGSEA. The V end was cut by 4 bases, the J end by 3 bases, with 10 bases between. The CDR3 totals 12 residues. The TCR sequence derives from a child aged 2 to 9 with inherited bone marrow failure, due to receive a stem cell transplant. This chain uses TRBV29-1 with TRBJ2-7; D uncertain. Specimen: PBMCs, collected before TCRalphabeta/CD19-depleted stem cell transplant. CDR3 residues: CSVVGNSYEQYF. In nucleotides, the CDR3 is TGCAGCGTTGTAGGGAACAGCTACGAGCAGTACTTC.